The T cell receptor (beta chain) under discussion was sequenced for a study of blood T cell repertoires in COVID-19. Overall study context: Acute and convalescent COVID-19 samples came from the United States, Italy and Spain.

Germline loops: CDR1 MGHDK, CDR2 SYGVNS. V was pared by 3 bases and J by 8 bases, with 13 bases between. The CDR3 totals 14 residues. For recovered donors of Cohort 3, there were two negative PCRs, clearance, or symptom resolution. Profiled with immunoSEQ multiplex PCR; TCRdb holds only in-frame clones, not every one. The repertoire has some 390,000 clones, around 91% of them found once; the top ten carry around 1.1%. The sequence was collected from a man aged 25 to 45 who had recovered from COVID-19. Material: PBMCs or T cells enriched from blood (not recorded which). The rearrangement joins TRBV25-1 to TRBJ1-4, with a tentative D call TRBD1 (6 bases). The CDR3 nucleotides are TGTGCCAGCAGTGAGAGGGGAACAGGGGAAAAACTGTTTTTT. Encoded protein: CASSERGTGEKLFF.